This entry concerns a single TCR beta chain. Its binding antigen is unknown. A much larger clone sits a single nucleotide away, making a read error possible. The record originates from a study of CD8+CD57+ T cells in acquired aplastic anemia (dated by TCRdb to the late 2010s). About the study as a whole: A mean of about 3.2 ug of DNA, ranging from roughly 0.18 to 30 ug, was extracted from sorted CD4+ and CD8+ cells. Healthy donor samples averaged approximately 10 million reads for CD4+ and 11 million to 14 million for CD8+ cells.

TCR repertoires of sorted CD4+ and CD8+ blood T cells from severe aplastic anemia patients and healthy subjects were deep-sequenced in the study. Ficoll-Paque density gradient centrifugation was used to isolate peripheral blood mononuclear cells. Before DNA extraction, CD4+ and CD8+ T cells were sorted by FACS or by magnetic beads. The research as a whole found: Twenty-nine CD8+ CDR3 sequences were shared between patients and controls but appeared highly expressed in patients and within their immunodominant clones. No significant difference in CD8+ Simpson's diversity was found between patients and healthy controls (P=0.060).

Genomic DNA was used as template for profiling of TCR beta VDJ combinations and CDR3 sequences. An Illumina HiSeq 2000 was used for TCR repertoire sequencing. From the authors' description of their analysis: Repertoire assessment relied on Simpson's diversity index, CDR3 size and DJ length profiles, and TRBV/TRBJ rearrangement plots. Whichever DNA sequence was most abundant in the deep sequencing data was defined as the immunodominant clone. CDR3 amino acid sequences were screened for sharing across subjects and compared with published repertoires and the VDJdb database. The public reads were quality trimmed at Q25 with fastp and then assembled into clones with MiXCR by TCRdb, keeping productive beta chains. Rows are combined by CDR3 protein, so each entry shows the most common genes and DNA. TCRdb's processing, not the authors' own work, is the source of the V and J calls. This sample holds fewer than 200,000 distinct CDR3 sequences; 63% were observed only once. Under 50% of the sample belongs to the ten largest clones.

The receptor was derived from a human donor in good health. Sequences were obtained from sorted CD4+, CD8+, or CD8+CD57+ T cells (not recorded which) from PBMCs.

DNA sequence: TGCGCCAGCAGCCTTCTGGGACGGACTGCCGTCGATACGCAGTATTTT. Its product reads: CASSLLGRTAVDTQYF. Recombination joined TRBV5-1 with TRBJ2-3; the D gene may be TRBD1 or TRBD2, since each aligns over 5 bases. The CDR3 numbers 16 residues from cysteine through phenylalanine. The kept DNA is CDR3 alone, 48 bases in frame from the first base. Trimming removed 4 bases from V and 6 bases from J, leaving 21 bases between the germline ends. According to the germline V gene, CDR1 reads SGHRS and CDR2 reads YFSETQ.